The 17 T cell receptor beta chains presented below share a single source sample, sequenced in a study of OX40 agonist ivuxolimab in advanced cancers. Assay: immunoSEQ multiplex PCR; the TCRdb copy retains only in-frame clones and omits some. This table holds around 71,000 clones, around 87% found once. The sample was CD4+ or CD8+ T cells sorted from blood, taken in a trial of the OX40 agonist ivuxolimab. All receptors derive from an adult with an advanced solid tumor such as melanoma, head and neck, liver or kidney cancer.

V and J are TRBV7-9 and TRBJ1-2; D is possibly TRBD1 (5 bases). The CDR3 extends over 13 amino acids. V was cut by 6 bases and J by 3 bases, with 11 bases left in between. CDR1 is SEHNR and CDR2 is FQNEAQ in the germline V gene (reference sequence). In DNA form, the CDR3 reads TGTGCCAGCAGGACAGACAATGACTATGGCTACACCTTC. This translates into CASRTDNDYGYTF.

This clone was detected a few times. The gene calls are TRBV6-5 and TRBJ2-1; 9 positions agree with TRBD2. The trim removed 5 bases at V and 8 bases at J, leaving 7 bases unmatched. CDR3 length equals 14 residues. Germline-derived CDR1 and CDR2 are MNHEY and SVGAGI. The CDR3 DNA follows: TGTGCCAGCAGTAGGTTAGCGGGAGTCCATGAGCAGTTCTTC. Amino acids: CASSRLAGVHEQFF.

The genes are TRBV28 and TRBJ1-1, with D maybe TRBD1 (5 bases). The V end lost 3 bases, the J end lost 7 bases, and 12 bases lay between the germline ends. This CDR3 has 13 amino acids. The germline CDR1 and CDR2 sequences are MDHEN and SYDVKM. The CDR3 here is CASSFGGWSEAFF. The CDR3 DNA is TGTGCCAGCAGTTTCGGGGGGTGGAGTGAAGCTTTCTTT.

J is TRBJ1-1 and V is TRBV5-1, with D hard to call. CDR1 is SGHRS, CDR2 YFSETQ, per germline. The CDR3 consists of 14 residues. V lost 0 bases and J 0 bases, leaving 6 bases between the germline ends. CDR3 DNA sequence: TGCGCCAGCAGCTTGGGAGCCATGAACACTGAAGCTTTCTTT. Its protein product is CASSLGAMNTEAFF.

The rearrangement uses TRBV28 and TRBJ1-2; D call uncertain. The V end was cut by 7 bases, the J end by 1 base, with 7 bases between. The CDR3 totals 12 residues. Germline V CDR1 and CDR2: MDHEN, SYDVKM. The CDR3 is CASTTVNYGYTF. CDR3 nucleotides: TGTGCCAGCACAACGGTTAACTATGGCTACACCTTC.

This rearrangement joins TRBV5-1 to TRBJ2-3, with D possibly being TRBD2 (6 bases). Trimming took 2 bases from V and 5 from J, leaving 6 bases between them. Germline V gene sequence: CDR1 SGHRS, CDR2 YFSETQ. This CDR3 spans 12 amino acids. The DNA for the CDR3 is TGCGCCAGCAGCTTTAGCGGAGATACGCAGTATTTT. Translating it yields CASSFSGDTQYF.

This chain uses TRBV9 with TRBJ1-5, with unresolved D. The CDR3 length is 13 residues. Germline assignment: CDR1 SGDLS and CDR2 YYNGEE. Trimming took 0 bases from V and 7 from J, leaving 8 bases between them. The CDR3 reads CASSVDGLQPQHF. The DNA of the CDR3 is TGTGCCAGCAGCGTAGACGGATTACAGCCCCAGCATTTT.

The chain has TRBV19 and TRBJ2-5; TRBD2 matches at 10 bases. Trimming cost V 4 bases and J 5 bases; bases outside gene matches: 13. CDR3 length equals 17 residues. Germline V lookup: CDR1 LNHDA, CDR2 SQIVND (reference sequence). CDR3 amino acids: CASSRVAGGTRVETQYF. CDR3 coding DNA: TGTGCCAGTAGTAGGGTAGCGGGAGGTACTCGGGTGGAGACCCAGTACTTC.

The chain links TRBV7-2 to TRBJ2-5; 11 bases are shared with TRBD2. CDR1 SGHTA and CDR2 FQGNSA come from the germline V gene. CDR3 length: 16 residues. V lost 5 bases to trimming and J lost 11 bases; unmatched junction nucleotides: 16. CDR3 DNA: TGTGCCAGCAGCCTAATAGCGGGAGGGGGGCTGTTGGAGCAGTACTTC. Translated, it gives CASSLIAGGGLLEQYF. Supplemented by reference TRBV7-2 and TRBJ2-5, the full variable domain reads GAGVSQSPSNKVTEKGKDVELRCDPISGHTALYWYRQSLGQGLEFLIYFQGNSAPDKSGLPSDRFSAERTGGSVSTLTIQRTQQEDSAVYLCASSLIAGGGLLEQYFGPGTRLLVL.

V usage is TRBV19 and J usage is TRBJ1-2; 8 nucleotides match TRBD1. CDR3 size: 13 residues. J lost 9 bases, V lost 3 bases, and 6 bases had no gene match. Looked up from germline, CDR1 is LNHDA and CDR2 is SQIVND (reference sequence). CDR3 amino acids: CASSIGTGGSYTF. In DNA form, the CDR3 reads TGTGCCAGTAGTATTGGGACAGGTGGCAGCTACACCTTC.

The chain uses TRBV21-1 and TRBJ1-2; the table's D call TRBD1 went unverified against the DNA. TRBV21-1 is annotated as a pseudogene. This CDR3 has 17 residues. The CDR3: CASSEGGQGAPHYGYTF. The CDR3 nucleotides are TGTGCCAGCAGCGAAGGGGGCCAGGGGGCGCCGCACTATGGCTACACCTTC.

This chain joins TRBV7-2 and TRBJ1-5, with a weak D call TRBD1 (5 bases). The CDR3 length is 15 residues. Germline-derived CDR1 and CDR2 are SGHTA and FQGNSA. Trimming removed 1 base at V and 7 bases at J, with 14 bases between. The DNA of the CDR3 is TGTGCCAGCAGCTTAGGTCCTGGGGGAGAACAGCCCCAGCATTTT. As protein: CASSLGPGGEQPQHF.

V and J are TRBV2 and TRBJ2-2; D is perhaps TRBD2 (6 bases). The germline CDR1 and CDR2 sequences are SNHLY and FYNNEI. CDR3 length: 14 residues. The V end lost 7 bases, the J end lost 1 base, and 10 bases lay between the germline ends. The CDR3 here is CASTARGNTGELFF. The DNA of the CDR3 is TGTGCCAGCACGGCGCGGGGGAACACCGGGGAGCTGTTTTTT.

J is TRBJ1-1 and V is TRBV19, with D perhaps TRBD1 (6 bases). From germline, CDR1 is LNHDA and CDR2 SQIVND (reference sequence). V was trimmed by 7 bases and J by 0 bases, leaving 12 bases between them. The CDR3 loop spans 14 amino acids. The CDR3 loop reads CASTPTGMNTEAFF. The DNA for the CDR3 is TGTGCCAGTACCCCGACAGGCATGAACACTGAAGCTTTCTTT.

The chain joins TRBV25-1 to TRBJ1-1; 8 bases agree with TRBD1. The V segment lost 6 bases and the J segment 6 bases; nucleotides outside the gene matches: 9. Germline CDR1 and CDR2: MGHDK and SYGVNS. This CDR3 has 14 residues. CDR3 DNA: TGTGCCAGCAGCCGAACCTCAGGGGGCCCTGAAGCTTTCTTT. Its translation: CASSRTSGGPEAFF.

The V and J genes are TRBV30 and TRBJ1-1; no clear D gene. Germline CDR1 is GTSNPN and CDR2 is SVGIG (reference sequence). V was pared by 4 bases and J by 1 base, with 10 bases between. The CDR3 totals 13 residues. The CDR3 loop is CAWTALSNTEAFF. CDR3 nucleotide sequence: TGTGCCTGGACAGCTCTATCGAACACTGAAGCTTTCTTT.

The chain joins TRBV18 to TRBJ1-1; tentatively, D is TRBD1 (6 bases). V gave up 0 bases and J gave up 0 bases, with 17 bases separating them. From germline, CDR1 is KGHSH and CDR2 LQKENI. There are 18 residues in the CDR3. Here the CDR3 reads CASSPPRGWRPMNTEAFF. CDR3 nucleotide sequence: TGTGCCAGCTCACCACCGAGGGGGTGGAGACCTATGAACACTGAAGCTTTCTTT.